These 8 T cell receptor beta chains were sequenced from one sample in a study of blood T cells in healthy people across ages. A second about 6 to 12 cycle PCR used barcoded and J-beta primers. Each CDR3 protein is one row after TCRdb ran MiXCR on the 5' RACE reads. The sample carries approximately 580,000 distinct CDR3 sequences, 20% to 30% recorded once. These sequences were also reported in another study, on T cells of mothers and their children.

Sequences were obtained from blood. These receptor sequences come from a boy aged 5-17 years in good health.

This chain uses TRBV7-2 with TRBJ2-1; 7 positions agree with TRBD2. The CDR3 is made up of 15 amino acids. The junction had 10 bases not matched to a gene; V was cut back by 7 bases and J by 4 bases. The germline gives CDR1 SGHTA, CDR2 FQGNSA. CDR3 sequence (DNA): TGTGCCAGCACAAGGTGGACTAGTCGGTACAATGAGCAGTTCTTC. Its protein is CASTRWTSRYNEQFF.

The chain recombines TRBV11-1 with TRBJ2-3; 8 bases line up with TRBD2. The CDR3 has 17 amino acids. The trim removed 4 bases at V and 8 bases at J, leaving 17 bases unmatched. Germline loops: CDR1 SGHAT, CDR2 FQDESV (reference sequence). The CDR3 nucleotides are TGTGCCAGCAGCTCAAACCCAAATAGCGGGACCCTCGTTACGCAGTATTTT. It encodes CASSSNPNSGTLVTQYF.

On this clonotype itself: Its ends do not fully match the called genes, so a read error is possible. The chain uses TRBV4-3 and TRBJ2-4, with D unresolved. This CDR3 comprises 18 residues. CDR1 and CDR2 (germline): LGHNA, YSLEER. CDR3 loop: CASSQDVGPILSKNIRYF. In DNA, the CDR3 is TGCGCCAGCAGCCAAGATGTCGGCCCGATCCTCTCCAAAAACATTCGGTACTTC.

V is TRBV3-1 and J is TRBJ2-3, with D unresolved. The germline V and J ends were trimmed by 0 bases and 1 base, with 5 bases remaining between them. Germline-derived CDR1 and CDR2 are LGHDT and YNNKEL (reference sequence). This CDR3 has 14 amino acids. The CDR3 coding sequence is TGTGCCAGCAGCCAAGAGCCACGCACAGATACGCAGTATTTT. This sequence encodes CASSQEPRTDTQYF.

This clonotype was counted a few times. V is TRBV27 and J is TRBJ2-3; D gene uncertain. In germline, CDR1 is MNHEY, CDR2 SMNVEV (reference sequence). Trimming took off 8 bases at V and 6 bases at J, with 9 bases between the two ends. The CDR3 loop spans 11 amino acids. The CDR3 here is CASRLADTQYF. CDR3 coding DNA: TGTGCCAGCCGCCTCGCTGATACGCAGTATTTT.

This chain connects TRBV12-3 or TRBV12-4 to TRBJ2-7; D may correspond to TRBD1 or TRBD2 (5 bases each). The CDR3 spans 14 residues. The ends were cut back, 2 bases at V and 6 bases at J, with 14 bases in the middle. DNA of the CDR3: TGTGCCAGCAGTTTATCTAGCCCGGGGCGCGAGCAGTACTTC. It specifies CASSLSSPGREQYF.

This clonotype was detected a few times. The chain employs TRBV9 and TRBJ2-1; D is unresolved. V dropped 0 bases and J dropped 6 bases, with 7 bases sitting between them. CDR1 and CDR2 from the germline V gene are SGDLS and YYNGEE. This CDR3 is 13 amino acids long. CDR3 residues: CASSVEDSNEQFF. The DNA for the CDR3 is TGTGCCAGCAGCGTAGAGGATTCCAATGAGCAGTTCTTC.

The gene calls are TRBV20-1 and TRBJ2-3; possibly TRBD1 for D (6 bases). From germline, CDR1 is DFQATT and CDR2 SNEGSKA (reference sequence). This CDR3 has 12 amino acids. V was pared by 4 bases and J by 2 bases, with 7 bases between. The DNA of the CDR3 is TGCAGTGCTACAGGGGCCACAGATACGCAGTATTTT. It yields the protein CSATGATDTQYF.